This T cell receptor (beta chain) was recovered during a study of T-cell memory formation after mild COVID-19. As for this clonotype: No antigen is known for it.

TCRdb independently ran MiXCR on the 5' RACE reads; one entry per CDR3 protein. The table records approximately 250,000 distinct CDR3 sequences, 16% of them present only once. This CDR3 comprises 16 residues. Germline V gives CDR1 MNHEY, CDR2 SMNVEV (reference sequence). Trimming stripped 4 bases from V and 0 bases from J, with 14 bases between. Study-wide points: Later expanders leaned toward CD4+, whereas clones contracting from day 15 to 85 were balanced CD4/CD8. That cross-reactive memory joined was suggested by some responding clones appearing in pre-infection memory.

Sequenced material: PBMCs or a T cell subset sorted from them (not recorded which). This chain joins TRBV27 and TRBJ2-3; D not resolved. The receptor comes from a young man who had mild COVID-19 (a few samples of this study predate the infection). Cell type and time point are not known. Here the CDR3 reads CASSSRVRASTDTQYF. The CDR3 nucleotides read TGTGCCAGCAGTTCCCGAGTCAGAGCTAGCACAGATACGCAGTATTTT.